The entry below describes one T cell receptor beta chain. Antigen specificity is unknown. Healthy bone marrow donors formed the donor group. This specimen belongs to a study of cytomegalovirus exposure and HLA in healthy donors. Study context: Within an early data release were roughly 83 million unique TCRs drawn from HLA-typed donors.

PCR primers comprised 60 Vbeta and 13 Jbeta primers. TCRdb's table, derived via immunoSEQ multiplex PCR, lists solely in-frame clones and lacks some. The table includes approximately 190,000 clones, approximately 87% detected once. CDR1 is SGHNT and CDR2 is YENEEA in the germline V gene. Trimming removed 2 bases at V and 8 bases at J, with 13 bases between. The CDR3 contains 14 residues. The study, taken as a whole, reports: Previously analyzed data showed that most TCR beta V segments were productive at a frequency of about 87% or about 30%. Investigators reported 164 TCR beta chains as tied to cytomegalovirus.

The gene calls are TRBV11-3 and TRBJ2-4; possibly TRBD1 for D (6 bases). The sample comprised PBMCs. This clonotype originated in a man aged 30-40 years in good health and CMV-seronegative. The CDR3 sequence is CASSLPTGLDIQYF. CDR3 in DNA: TGTGCCAGCAGCTTACCAACAGGGTTGGACATTCAGTACTTC.